Presented here are 5 T cell receptor beta chains from one specimen sequenced in a study of cytomegalovirus exposure and HLA in healthy donors (dated by TCRdb to 2017 to 2019). Library method: the immunoSEQ multiplex PCR assay. TCRdb mirrors the immuneACCESS table, restricted to in-frame sequences. Some clones are absent from its copies; in checked studies, under half trace to an unresolved V gene, and the reason for the others is unknown. In all, the sample holds under 200,000 clones, and just under 90% of those were seen once. The ten largest clonotypes hold approximately 10% of the sample. Sequenced input: PBMCs. The source is a woman aged 18-35 years in good health and CMV-seropositive.

This clone has only one observation. The chain has TRBV5-1 and TRBJ2-7; no firm D call. The CDR3 sequence is 12 residues long. Germline CDR1 is SGHRS and CDR2 is YFSETQ. V dropped 4 bases and J dropped 4 bases, with 9 bases sitting between them. The CDR3 region has the DNA TGCGCCAGCAGCCTATCGAAGTACGAGCAGTACTTC. It encodes CASSLSKYEQYF.

The chain has TRBV7-8 and TRBJ2-2; TRBD1 aligns across 8 bases. Trimming at V came to 5 bases and at J to 7 bases, leaving 9 bases not matched to a gene. The CDR3 has 15 residues. Germline CDR1 SGHVS, CDR2 FQNEAQ. The CDR3 loop reads CASSPSGGAVGELFF. CDR3 sequence (DNA): TGTGCCAGCAGCCCATCAGGGGGCGCGGTCGGGGAGCTGTTTTTT.

The V gene is TRBV30, the J gene TRBJ2-1; D is perhaps TRBD1 (6 bases). The V gene's germline CDR1 is GTSNPN and CDR2 SVGIG (reference sequence). The CDR3 has 14 amino acids. V was trimmed by 8 bases and J by 0 bases, leaving 14 bases between them. This CDR3 is CAGVVGASYNEQFF. The CDR3 bases are TGTGCCGGGGTTGTGGGGGCCTCCTACAATGAGCAGTTCTTC.

The genes are TRBV19 and TRBJ2-1; D might be TRBD2 (7 bases). Looked up from germline, CDR1 is LNHDA and CDR2 is SQIVND (reference sequence). V dropped 3 bases and J dropped 0 bases, with 9 bases sitting between them. This CDR3 region has 15 residues. CDR3 protein: CASSMRGGSYNEQFF. CDR3 DNA sequence: TGTGCCAGTAGTATGAGGGGGGGCTCCTACAATGAGCAGTTCTTC.

DNA for the CDR3: TGTGCCACCAGGAGGTTCTTGGCCCAGTACTTC. Translation: CATRRFLAQYF. This rearrangement joins TRBV15 to TRBJ2-5; D uncertain. CDR3 length: 11 amino acids. The ends were cut back, 6 bases at V and 9 bases at J, with 11 bases in the middle. Germline CDR1 reads LNHNV; CDR2 reads YYDKDF (reference sequence).